This T cell receptor beta chain was sequenced during a study of a mutant IDH1 vaccine in newly diagnosed glioma. As for this clone: Its antigen is unknown.

As for time point: week 5, during vaccination. It was 300 ug of mutant IDH1 20-mer peptide that made up each vaccine dose, given with topical imiquimod. The germline CDR1 and CDR2 sequences are LNHNV and YYDKDF (reference sequence). The V end was cut by 0 bases, the J end by 3 bases, with 9 bases between. The CDR3 contains 15 residues. TCRdb's copy holds only in-frame clones and misses some; the assay was immunoSEQ multiplex PCR. This table has tens of thousands of clones, around 89% appearing once. This chain uses TRBV15 with TRBJ1-5; D is uncertain. This sequence was found in a woman in her forties with glioma. The sequencing used PBMCs, collected from a glioma patient whose treatment included an IDH1 peptide vaccine. The CDR3 DNA is TGTGCCACCAGCAGAGATAAGAGTAACAATCAGCCCCAGCATTTT. Translation: CATSRDKSNNQPQHF.